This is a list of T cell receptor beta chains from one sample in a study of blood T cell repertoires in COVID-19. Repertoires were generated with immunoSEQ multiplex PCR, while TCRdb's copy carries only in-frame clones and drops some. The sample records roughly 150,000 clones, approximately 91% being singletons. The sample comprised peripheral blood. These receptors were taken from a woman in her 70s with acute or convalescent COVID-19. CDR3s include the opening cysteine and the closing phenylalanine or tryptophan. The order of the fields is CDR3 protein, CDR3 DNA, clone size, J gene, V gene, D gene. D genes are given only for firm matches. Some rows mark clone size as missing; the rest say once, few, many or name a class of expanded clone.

CASSSRFAYEDSPLHF TGTGCCAGCTCATCGCGTTTTGCGTACGAAGATTCACCCCTCCACTTT NA TRBJ1-6 TRBV18 NA
CAGRGDPTEAFF TGTGCCGGGCGGGGGGATCCCACTGAAGCTTTCTTT NA TRBJ1-1 TRBV2 NA
CASSLIGGSGVNSPLHF TGTGCCAGCAGTTTAATTGGTGGGTCAGGGGTTAATTCACCCCTCCACTTT NA TRBJ1-6 TRBV27 NA
CASSLDPGRQTQYF TGTGCTAGCAGCTTAGATCCAGGGCGGCAGACCCAGTACTTC NA TRBJ2-5 TRBV7-7 NA
CASSSLRQGQGTEAFF TGTGCCAGCAGTTCCCTCCGACAGGGTCAGGGCACTGAAGCTTTCTTT once TRBJ1-1 TRBV6-6 TRBD1
CASSVAKNTEAFF TGTGCCAGCAGCGTAGCCAAGAACACTGAAGCTTTCTTT NA TRBJ1-1 TRBV7-6 NA
CASSQDSGRNQPQHF TGCGCCAGCAGCCAAGATTCAGGGAGGAATCAGCCCCAGCATTTT NA TRBJ1-5 TRBV4-1 NA
CASSSDQDRVTDTQYF TGTGCCAGCAGCTCAGATCAGGACAGGGTAACAGATACGCAGTATTTT NA TRBJ2-3 TRBV7-9 TRBD1
CASSPGVSQRGTGELFF TGTGCCAGCAGCCCTGGGGTTTCGCAGCGGGGCACCGGGGAGCTGTTTTTT NA TRBJ2-2 TRBV5-4 TRBD2
CASSSHSQGSNEKLFF TGCGCCAGCAGCTCCCACTCGCAGGGAAGTAATGAAAAACTGTTTTTT NA TRBJ1-4 TRBV5-1 NA
CASSVGLVREQYF TGTGCCAGCAGCGTAGGCTTGGTAAGAGAGCAGTATTTT NA TRBJ2-3 TRBV9 NA
CASSIGQGEGGAFF TGCGCCAGCAGCATCGGACAGGGAGAGGGCGGAGCTTTCTTT NA TRBJ1-1 TRBV5-1 TRBD1
CASSFGTARGYTF TGTGCCAGCAGCTTCGGGACTGCGAGAGGCTACACCTTC NA TRBJ1-2 TRBV7-2 NA
CSVLRSNYGYTF TGCAGCGTTCTCAGGTCTAACTATGGCTACACCTTC NA TRBJ1-2 TRBV29-1 NA
CASSPGGVNYNSPLHF TGTGCCAGCAGTCCGGGAGGGGTGAACTATAATTCACCCCTCCACTTT NA TRBJ1-6 TRBV27 NA
CASRNAQVMNTEAFF TGTGCCAGCAGGAATGCGCAGGTCATGAACACTGAAGCTTTCTTT NA TRBJ1-1 TRBV6-5 NA
CASSLGRGVAHYGYTF TGTGCCAGCAGTTTGGGCAGGGGTGTTGCCCACTATGGCTACACCTTC NA TRBJ1-2 TRBV27 NA
CASRSIGRAGKFF TGTGCCAGCAGATCCATTGGACGGGCCGGGAAGTTCTTC NA TRBJ2-1 TRBV11-2 NA
CASSSGQEKNHGELFF TGTGCCAGCAGCTCTGGACAGGAGAAGAATCACGGGGAGCTGTTTTTT once TRBJ2-2 TRBV7-9 TRBD1
CASSLGRRGTYEQYF TGTGCCAGCAGCTTAGGGCGACGGGGAACTTACGAGCAGTACTTC NA TRBJ2-7 TRBV5-6 NA
CASSPLVGPSTEAFF TGTGCCAGCAGTCCCCTGGTCGGTCCGAGCACTGAAGCTTTCTTT NA TRBJ1-1 TRBV27 NA
CAIQQGAYGYTF TGTGCCATCCAACAGGGAGCCTATGGCTACACCTTC NA TRBJ1-2 TRBV19 NA
CASSQAGNQPQHF TGTGCCAGCAGCCAAGCTGGCAATCAGCCCCAGCATTTT NA TRBJ1-5 TRBV3-1/TRBV3-2 NA
CASSPPRSLNTEAFF TGTGCCAGCTCACCACCAAGGAGTTTGAACACTGAAGCTTTCTTT NA TRBJ1-1 TRBV18 NA
CASSTAGGDGYTF TGTGCCAGCAGCACCGCGGGGGGCGATGGCTACACCTTC once TRBJ1-2 TRBV7-9 NA
CSASARLAGGTDTQYF TGCAGTGCTAGTGCTAGACTAGCGGGGGGGACAGATACGCAGTATTTT NA TRBJ2-3 TRBV20-1 TRBD2
CAWSFARGNTEAFF TGTGCCTGGAGTTTCGCTCGGGGGAACACTGAAGCTTTCTTT NA TRBJ1-1 TRBV30 NA
CASSGTASNYGYTF TGTGCCAGCAGTGGGACAGCTTCTAACTATGGCTACACCTTC NA TRBJ1-2 TRBV2 NA
CASSQSGAKAFF TGTGCCAGCAGCCAATCAGGGGCCAAAGCTTTCTTT NA TRBJ1-1 TRBV16 NA
CASSQDLGYTF TGTGCCAGCAGCCAAGATCTTGGCTACACCTTC NA TRBJ1-2 TRBV3-1/TRBV3-2 NA
CASRRGTEAFF TGTGCCAGCAGAAGGGGGACTGAAGCTTTCTTT NA TRBJ1-1 TRBV7-8 NA
CASSLWASYNSPLHF TGTGCCAGCAGCTTGTGGGCCTCCTATAATTCACCCCTCCACTTT NA TRBJ1-6 TRBV5-4 NA
CASSLQGGNQPQHF TGTGCCAGCAGTCTTCAGGGTGGCAATCAGCCCCAGCATTTT NA TRBJ1-5 TRBV2 NA
CASSLARRSTEAFF TGTGCCAGCAGCTTAGCGAGGAGATCCACTGAAGCTTTCTTT NA TRBJ1-1 TRBV7-2 NA
CASSYDATWAYGYTF TGTGCCAGCAGTTACGACGCGACCTGGGCCTATGGCTACACCTTC NA TRBJ1-2 TRBV6-5 NA
CASSLVSAGGSYEQYF TGTGCCAGCAGCTTAGTGTCAGCGGGGGGATCCTACGAGCAGTACTTC NA TRBJ2-7 TRBV7-2 TRBD2
CSVDEWGQGFPYYGYTF TGCAGCGTTGACGAGTGGGGACAGGGATTCCCCTACTATGGCTACACCTTC NA TRBJ1-2 TRBV29-1 TRBD1